The 13 T cell receptor beta chains below were found in one sample sequenced in a study of T cells after posttransplantation cyclophosphamide. Libraries were prepared by immunoSEQ multiplex PCR; TCRdb keeps only in-frame clonotypes and omits some of them. This set yields about 30,000 clones and no singletons; the top ten hold 2.7%. What was sequenced was PBMCs. The receptors were sampled from a woman between 55 and 75 years old in good health, CMV-negative, and a related stem cell transplant donor.

In this sample, this clone turned up many times. The J gene is TRBJ1-2, the V gene TRBV6-5, with D possibly TRBD1 on 5 matching bases. Trimming stripped 7 bases from V and 2 bases from J, with 8 bases between. CDR3 length: 12 amino acids. Germline CDR1 reads MNHEY; CDR2 reads SVGAGI. CDR3 sequence (DNA): TGTGCCAGCAAGAGGGGAAACTATGGCTACACCTTC. It encodes CASKRGNYGYTF.

In its sample, this clone was seen many times. V gene TRBV5-1 combines with J gene TRBJ2-7; maybe TRBD1 (6 bases). Trimming took off 4 bases at V and 1 base at J, with 12 bases between the two ends. This CDR3 is built from 14 residues. The germline CDR1 and CDR2 sequences are SGHRS and YFSETQ. CDR3 nucleotide sequence: TGCGCCAGCAGCCTGGACAGTCCTTCCTACGAGCAGTACTTC. This codes for CASSLDSPSYEQYF.

This clone was observed at least ten times. V is TRBV12-5 and J is TRBJ2-1; D is perhaps TRBD1 (6 bases). The CDR3 is 12 amino acids. Trimming took off 7 bases at V and 6 bases at J, with 10 bases between the two ends. Germline CDR1 and CDR2: LGHNT and FRNRAP. The CDR3 DNA follows: TGTGCTAGTGTAAGCAGGGGCAATGAGCAGTTCTTC. It specifies CASVSRGNEQFF.

In this sample, this clone turned up many times. The chain carries TRBV7-2 and TRBJ1-1; TRBD1 matches 7 bases. Trimming took 5 bases from V and 9 from J; bases not matched to a gene: 6. This CDR3 region has 12 residues. The germline V gene has CDR1 SGHTA and CDR2 FQGNSA. CDR3 protein: CASSPGGIKAFF. CDR3 DNA: TGTGCCAGCAGCCCAGGGGGAATCAAAGCTTTCTTT.

The table lists this clone with a few counts. The rearrangement links TRBV29-1 to TRBJ1-2; TRBD1 is a possible D gene (5 bases). CDR1 SQVTM and CDR2 ANQGSEA come from the germline V gene. The CDR3 has 11 residues. V was cut by 5 bases and J by 7 bases, with 11 bases left in between. CDR3 protein: CSVLRGGGYTF. The CDR3 DNA reads TGCAGCGTTCTGAGGGGAGGTGGCTACACCTTC. Full variable domain (remainder filled in from reference TRBV29-1 and TRBJ1-2): SAVISQKPSRDICQRGTSLTIQCQVDSQVTMMFWYRQQPGQSLTLIATANQGSEATYESGFVIDKFPISRPNLTFSTLTVSNMSPEDSSIYLCSVLRGGGYTFGSGTRLTVV.

The chain carries TRBV5-1 and TRBJ2-3; 9 positions agree with TRBD2. The CDR3 is 21 residues long. V lost 0 bases, J lost 0 bases, and 17 bases stayed unmatched. CDR1 is SGHRS, CDR2 YFSETQ, per germline. The CDR3 coding sequence is TGCGCCAGCAGCTTGGGTAGACTCGCGGGAGGGCCTGTCCCTAGCACAGATACGCAGTATTTT. As protein: CASSLGRLAGGPVPSTDTQYF.

The rearrangement uses TRBV12-3 or TRBV12-4 and TRBJ2-7, with 8 bases fitting TRBD1. V lost 3 bases to trimming and J lost 6 bases; unmatched junction nucleotides: 10. CDR3 length: 15 amino acids. The CDR3, as DNA: TGTGCCAGCAGTTTCATGGACAGGGTGACCATCGAGCAGTACTTC. Translation: CASSFMDRVTIEQYF.

This clone was seen more than once but under ten times. This chain joins TRBV23-1 and TRBJ1-4; D is unclear. TRBV23-1 is an ORF, and what it does is uncertain. The CDR3 loop spans 17 amino acids. V lost 1 base, J lost 3 bases, and 15 bases lay in between. The CDR3 here is CASSQLGFEVANEKLFF. The CDR3 DNA follows: TGCGCCAGCAGTCAATTGGGCTTCGAGGTAGCTAATGAAAAACTGTTTTTT.

This clone was counted between two and nine times. The chain uses TRBV28 and TRBJ1-6; the D gene is possibly TRBD1 (6 bases). V lost 8 bases and J lost 0, with 11 bases in between. The CDR3 length is 15 residues. Per the germline V gene, CDR1 is MDHEN and CDR2 is SYDVKM. The CDR3 spells CASGQFSSYNSPLHF. The CDR3 DNA reads TGTGCCAGCGGACAGTTCAGCTCCTATAATTCACCCCTCCACTTT.

This clone came up many times. The CDR3 DNA reads as TGTGCCATCAGTGATGGAGTCCTAGGGAACACTGAAGCTTTCTTT. It codes for CAISDGVLGNTEAFF. V and J are TRBV10-3 and TRBJ1-1; no reliable D call. With 3 bases removed from V and 1 base from J, the gap between germline ends came to 12 bases. CDR1 is ENHRY and CDR2 is SYGVKD in the germline V gene. This CDR3 spans 15 amino acids.

Many counts were recorded for this clone. The chain joins TRBV4-1 to TRBJ2-5; 13 nucleotides agree with TRBD2. V shed 4 bases and J 2 bases; nucleotides not matched to a gene: 10. The germline V gene has CDR1 MGHRA and CDR2 YSYEKL. The CDR3 has 18 residues. The CDR3 here is CASSLILAGGSGQETQYF. CDR3 DNA sequence: TGCGCCAGCAGCCTCATACTAGCGGGAGGGTCGGGACAAGAGACCCAGTACTTC.

This clone has at least ten counts. The chain carries TRBV7-9 and TRBJ2-1; maybe TRBD2 (6 bases). V lost 1 base, J lost 5 bases, and 9 bases lay in between. The germline CDR1 and CDR2 sequences are SEHNR and FQNEAQ (reference sequence). This CDR3 spans 14 amino acids. The CDR3 spells CASSLGTNNNEQFF. The DNA of the CDR3 is TGTGCCAGCAGCTTAGGGACTAATAACAATGAGCAGTTCTTC.

At least ten counts were recorded for this clone. The CDR3 nucleotides read TGTGCCAGCAGTTTAGTTCAGACAGGGAAATATGTAGGATACAATGAGCAGTTCTTC. Translating gives CASSLVQTGKYVGYNEQFF. This chain uses TRBV27 with TRBJ2-1; TRBD1 agrees at 7 bases. Trimming took 2 bases from V and 4 from J; bases not matched to a gene: 17. Germline CDR1 reads MNHEY; CDR2 reads SMNVEV (reference sequence). The CDR3 consists of 19 residues.